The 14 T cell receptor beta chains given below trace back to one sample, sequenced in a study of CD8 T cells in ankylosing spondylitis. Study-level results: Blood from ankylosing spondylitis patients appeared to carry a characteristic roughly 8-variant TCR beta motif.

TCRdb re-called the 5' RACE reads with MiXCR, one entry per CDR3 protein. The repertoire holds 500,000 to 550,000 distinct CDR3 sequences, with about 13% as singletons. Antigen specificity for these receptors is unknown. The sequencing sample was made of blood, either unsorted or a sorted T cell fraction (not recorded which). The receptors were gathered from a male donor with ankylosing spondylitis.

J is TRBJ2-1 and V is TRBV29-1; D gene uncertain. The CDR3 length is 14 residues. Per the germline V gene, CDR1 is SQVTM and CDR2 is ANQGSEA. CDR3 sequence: CSMVPMGSYNEQFF. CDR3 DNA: TGCAGTATGGTCCCGATGGGCTCCTACAATGAGCAGTTCTTC.

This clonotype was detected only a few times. For the CDR3, the DNA is TGTGCCAGCAGTTGGGGGCAATGGAACACTGAAGCTTTCTTT. It is translated as CASSWGQWNTEAFF. The chain carries TRBV27 and TRBJ1-1, with D possibly being TRBD1 (6 bases). V lost 4 bases and J 1 base, leaving 10 bases between the germline ends. CDR3 size: 14 residues. CDR1 and CDR2 (germline): MNHEY, SMNVEV (reference sequence).

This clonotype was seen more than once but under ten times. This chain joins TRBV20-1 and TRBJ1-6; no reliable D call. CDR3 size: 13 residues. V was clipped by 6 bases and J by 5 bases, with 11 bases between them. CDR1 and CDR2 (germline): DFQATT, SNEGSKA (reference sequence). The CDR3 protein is CSACRRDNSPLHF. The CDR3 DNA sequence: TGCAGTGCGTGCCGCCGGGATAATTCACCCCTCCACTTT.

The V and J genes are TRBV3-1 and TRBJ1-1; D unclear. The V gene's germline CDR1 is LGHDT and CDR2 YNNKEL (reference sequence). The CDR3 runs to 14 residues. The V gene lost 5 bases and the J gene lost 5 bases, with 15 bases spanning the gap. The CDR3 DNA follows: TGTGCCAGCAGCTCCCGGGCCCTTAGGACTGAAGCTTTCTTT. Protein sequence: CASSSRALRTEAFF.

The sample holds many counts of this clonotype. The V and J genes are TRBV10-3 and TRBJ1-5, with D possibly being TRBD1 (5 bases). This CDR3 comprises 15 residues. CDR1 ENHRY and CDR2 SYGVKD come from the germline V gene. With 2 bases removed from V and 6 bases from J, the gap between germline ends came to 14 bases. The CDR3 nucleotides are TGTGCCATCAGTGAGGGAAGGGGCATGGCTCAGCCCCAGCATTTT. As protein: CAISEGRGMAQPQHF.

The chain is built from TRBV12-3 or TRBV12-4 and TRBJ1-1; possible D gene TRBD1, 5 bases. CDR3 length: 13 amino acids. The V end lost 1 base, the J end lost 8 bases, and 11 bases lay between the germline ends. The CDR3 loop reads CASSLEANREAFF. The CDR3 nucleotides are TGTGCCAGCAGTTTAGAGGCGAACAGGGAAGCTTTCTTT.

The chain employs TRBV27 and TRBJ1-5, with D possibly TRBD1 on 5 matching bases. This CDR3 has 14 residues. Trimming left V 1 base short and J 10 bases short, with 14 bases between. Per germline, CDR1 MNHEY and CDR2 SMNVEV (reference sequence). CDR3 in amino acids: CASSLLGREYPQHF. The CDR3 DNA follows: TGTGCCAGCAGTTTATTGGGCAGGGAATATCCCCAGCATTTT.

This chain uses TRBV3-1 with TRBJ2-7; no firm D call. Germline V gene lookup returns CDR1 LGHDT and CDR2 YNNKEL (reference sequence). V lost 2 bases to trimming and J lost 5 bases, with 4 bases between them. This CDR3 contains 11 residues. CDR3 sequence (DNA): TGTGCCAGCAGCCAATTCGACGAGCAGTACTTC. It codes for CASSQFDEQYF.

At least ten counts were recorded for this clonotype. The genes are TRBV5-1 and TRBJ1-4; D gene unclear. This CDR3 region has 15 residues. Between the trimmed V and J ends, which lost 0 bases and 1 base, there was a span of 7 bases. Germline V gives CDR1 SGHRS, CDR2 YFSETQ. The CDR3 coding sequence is TGCGCCAGCAGCTTGGCTGTGGGAACTAATGAAAAACTGTTTTTT. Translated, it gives CASSLAVGTNEKLFF.

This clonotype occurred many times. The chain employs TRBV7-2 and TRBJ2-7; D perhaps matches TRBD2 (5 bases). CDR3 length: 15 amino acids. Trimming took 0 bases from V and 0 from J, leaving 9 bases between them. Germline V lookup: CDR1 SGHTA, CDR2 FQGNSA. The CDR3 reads CASSLASAGSYEQYF. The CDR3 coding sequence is TGTGCCAGCAGCTTAGCATCCGCGGGCTCCTACGAGCAGTACTTC.

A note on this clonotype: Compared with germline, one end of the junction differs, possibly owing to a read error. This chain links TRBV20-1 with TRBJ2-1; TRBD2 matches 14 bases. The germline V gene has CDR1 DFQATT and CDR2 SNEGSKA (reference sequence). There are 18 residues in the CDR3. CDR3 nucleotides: TGCTGTGCCGAGCTTACCGGGACTAGCGGGGGTAACTACAATGAGCAGTTCTTC. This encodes CCAELTGTSGGNYNEQFF.

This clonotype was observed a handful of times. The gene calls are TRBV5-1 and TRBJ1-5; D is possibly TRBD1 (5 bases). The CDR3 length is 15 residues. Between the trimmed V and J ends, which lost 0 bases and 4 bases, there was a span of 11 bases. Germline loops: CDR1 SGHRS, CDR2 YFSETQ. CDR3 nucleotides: TGCGCCAGCAGCTTGGAGGGGACCCCGAATCAGCCCCAGCATTTT. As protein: CASSLEGTPNQPQHF.

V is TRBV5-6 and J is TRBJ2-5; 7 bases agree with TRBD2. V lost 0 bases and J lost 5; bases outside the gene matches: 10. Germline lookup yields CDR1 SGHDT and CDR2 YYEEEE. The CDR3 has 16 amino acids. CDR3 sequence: CASSLVGGGSWETQYF. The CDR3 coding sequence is TGTGCCAGCAGCTTGGTTGGGGGAGGGTCCTGGGAGACCCAGTACTTC.

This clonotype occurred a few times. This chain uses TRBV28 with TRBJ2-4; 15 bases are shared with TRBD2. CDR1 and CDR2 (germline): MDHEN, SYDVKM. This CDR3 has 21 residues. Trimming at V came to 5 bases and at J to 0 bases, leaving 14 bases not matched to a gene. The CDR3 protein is CASSQTTRGLAGGLAKNIQYF. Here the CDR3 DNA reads TGTGCCAGCAGTCAAACAACCCGGGGACTAGCGGGGGGACTAGCCAAAAACATTCAGTACTTC.